The clone carrying this TCR beta chain was seen only a few times. Its antigen is unidentified. The record originates from a study of regulatory T cells in long-lasting Graves disease. Study in general: Persistent cases were those of Graves' disease that involved over 5 years of antithyroid drugs with positive TSH receptor antibodies. Overall study findings and caveats: Persistent disease preferred TRBV28, TRBJ1-2 and TRBJ2-5; new disease, TRBV20-1 and TRBJ2-1.

Library construction for TCR beta used iRepertoire HTBI primers and Arm-PCR of CDR3 regions. MiXCR, run by TCRdb on the multiplex PCR reads, gives a single entry per CDR3 protein. This sample has roughly 470,000 distinct CDR3 sequences; roughly 20% occur once, and the top ten carry approximately 7.8%. Trimming shortened V by 3 bases and J by 4 bases, and 10 bases separated the two germline ends. This CDR3 contains 13 residues. Germline values: CDR1 DFQATT, CDR2 SNEGSKA (reference sequence). The sample's time point: persistent/refractory GD, antithyroid drugs over 5 years with positive TRAb. Construction of the TCR library relied on RNA isolated from PBMCs. The authors drew patients from an endocrinology department in Xi'an, China.

This sequence joins TRBV20-1 and TRBJ2-1; unclear D gene. The sequence was obtained from a female donor with Graves disease. Source: peripheral blood mononuclear cells (PBMCs), taken when the disease was refractory, from a patient treated with antithyroid drugs. CDR3 in amino acids: CSASPTRYNEQFF. The CDR3 DNA reads TGCAGTGCTAGCCCAACAAGGTACAATGAGCAGTTCTTC.